This TCR beta chain was sequenced during a study of T-cell reconstitution after alpha-beta-depleted transplantation in children. Unique molecular identifiers featured in how the TCRbeta library was prepared. TCRdb passed the PCR reads through MiXCR, listing each CDR3 protein once. The table includes about a million distinct CDR3 sequences, roughly 29% detected once. Overall study results and limits: The main origin of T-cell counts and diversity one year after transplant was newly produced T cells.

The V gene's germline CDR1 is SGHRS and CDR2 YFSETQ. V lost 8 bases, J lost 1 base, and 21 bases lay in between. This CDR3 has 16 residues. This clonotype was seen only a few times. The antigen is unknown. This material consisted of PBMCs, mostly from graft donor cells, taken 360 days after TCRalphabeta/CD19-depleted stem cell transplant. The receptor was derived from a boy younger than two who had a stem cell transplant for SCID, so the T cells may come from the graft donor. The V gene is TRBV5-1, the J gene TRBJ2-5, with D maybe TRBD2 (6 bases). CDR3 DNA: TGCGCCAGTAAGCTACGACTAGGCATAATCCAAGAGACCCAGTACTTC. This sequence encodes CASKLRLGIIQETQYF. The whole variable domain, remainder taken from reference TRBV5-1 and TRBJ2-5, is KAGVTQTPRYLIKTRGQQVTLSCSPISGHRSVSWYQQTPGQGLQFLFEYFSETQRNKGNFPGRFSGRQFSNSRSEMNVSTLELGDSALYLCASKLRLGIIQETQYFGPGTRLLVL.